Sequencing of this T cell receptor (beta chain) was carried out in a study of T cells in localized non-small cell lung cancer. General study findings and limits: Maximal T cell clonality occurred in uninvolved adjacent lung, with tumor ranking below it. A raised T cell density in blood coincided with lengthier overall survival. It remains possible that heterogeneity exists, since only one tumor region was sequenced.

The data were produced by immunoSEQ multiplex PCR, yet TCRdb's version contains in-frame clones alone and is incomplete. The sample holds 78,000 or so clones; 84% are singletons and the top ten take 2.8%. This clone was seen a handful of times. Its antigen is not known. J gave up 7 bases and V 6 bases, and 7 bases lay outside the gene matches. Germline V gene lookup returns CDR1 MDHEN and CDR2 SYDVKM. This CDR3 has 15 amino acids. This receptor was taken from a man between 35 and 75 years old with stage I lung adenocarcinoma. The chain recombines TRBV28 with TRBJ2-2, with 11 bases identical to TRBD2. The sample here was peripheral blood, taken before any cancer treatment. The CDR3 reads CASSSGTSGGGELFF. CDR3 nucleotide sequence: TGTGCCAGCAGCTCCGGGACTAGCGGAGGCGGGGAGCTGTTTTTT.